Following are 22 T cell receptor beta chains from one sample sequenced in a study of chemoradiotherapy in HPV16-positive cancers. Sequencing was performed with immunoSEQ multiplex PCR; in TCRdb, only in-frame clones are kept and a portion is missing. The table lists tens of thousands of clones, approximately 89% of them singletons. The input for sequencing was blood, taken from a patient who underwent chemoradiotherapy. These receptors originate from a human donor with HPV-associated anogenital cancer.

This clone has only a few counts. The chain couples TRBV29-1 to TRBJ1-5, with 9 positions matching TRBD1. Germline V CDR1 and CDR2: SQVTM, ANQGSEA. The trim removed 6 bases at V and 4 bases at J, leaving 4 bases unmatched. The CDR3 loop spans 13 amino acids. CDR3: CSVGGTGNQPQHF. The CDR3 DNA reads TGCAGCGTAGGCGGGACAGGGAATCAGCCCCAGCATTTT.

The chain couples TRBV5-1 to TRBJ1-2, with 9 bases that match TRBD1. The V segment lost 4 bases and the J segment 7 bases; nucleotides outside the gene matches: 8. CDR1 SGHRS and CDR2 YFSETQ come from the germline V gene. The CDR3 extends over 14 amino acids. The CDR3 sequence: CASSVGTGLRGYTF. Written as DNA, the CDR3 is TGCGCCAGCAGCGTAGGGACAGGGCTGCGTGGCTACACCTTC.

In this sample, this clone turned up a few times. This chain links TRBV5-1 with TRBJ2-3; D gene ambiguous. This CDR3 has 11 amino acids. Germline CDR1 is SGHRS and CDR2 is YFSETQ. The ends were cut back, 1 base at V and 6 bases at J, with 3 bases in the middle. CDR3 residues: CASSLQDTQYF. The CDR3 region has the DNA TGCGCCAGCAGCTTGCAGGATACGCAGTATTTT.

The rearrangement joins TRBV9 to TRBJ2-3; tentatively, D is TRBD2 (6 bases). V was shortened by 0 bases and J by 4 bases, with 12 bases between the two germline ends. This CDR3 comprises 15 residues. The V gene's germline CDR1 is SGDLS and CDR2 YYNGEE. CDR3 sequence reads: CASSVGPSVSDTQYF. The DNA for the CDR3 is TGTGCCAGCAGCGTAGGTCCTAGCGTTTCAGATACGCAGTATTTT.

This clone appeared a few times. This chain links TRBV7-2 with TRBJ2-3; maybe TRBD2 (5 bases). The CDR3 is 16 residues long. Trimming stripped 1 base from V and 0 bases from J, with 11 bases between. Looked up from germline, CDR1 is SGHTA and CDR2 is FQGNSA. The CDR3 nucleotides read TGTGCCAGCAGCTTAGTCGCTGGCGGGAGCACAGATACGCAGTATTTT. Protein: CASSLVAGGSTDTQYF.

This clone was detected only once. J is TRBJ1-2 and V is TRBV6-5; D is unclear. CDR1 is MNHEY, CDR2 SVGAGI, per germline. V dropped 2 bases and J dropped 8 bases, with 15 bases sitting between them. The CDR3 extends over 14 amino acids. CDR3 protein: CASSYDRMTGGYTF. Written as DNA, the CDR3 is TGTGCCAGCAGTTACGACCGAATGACTGGGGGCTACACCTTC.

This clone was recorded once. V is TRBV7-6 and J is TRBJ2-1, with TRBD2 as a possible D gene (5 bases). The CDR3 loop spans 15 amino acids. Germline V gene data show CDR1 as SGHVS and CDR2 as FNYEAQ. Deletions cut 1 base from V and 7 bases from J, with 14 bases between. CDR3 sequence reads: CASSLVGGGGNEQFF. CDR3 DNA sequence: TGTGCCAGCAGCTTAGTAGGCGGTGGCGGGAATGAGCAGTTCTTC.

This clone was observed once. The V call is TRBV19, the J call TRBJ1-5, with D possibly matching TRBD1 (5 bases). CDR1 is LNHDA, CDR2 SQIVND, per germline (reference sequence). Trimming left V 5 bases short and J 7 bases short, with 12 bases between. This CDR3 comprises 13 residues. The CDR3 sequence: CASSEDGAQPQHF. In nucleotides, the CDR3 is TGTGCCAGTAGTGAGGACGGGGCGCAGCCCCAGCATTTT.

This chain joins TRBV6-1 and TRBJ1-6, with D unresolved. Trimming shortened V by 8 bases and J by 9 bases, and 14 bases separated the two germline ends. Germline V gene sequence: CDR1 MNHNS, CDR2 SASEGT. CDR3 length: 13 residues. CDR3 bases: TGTGCCAGCCAAACGGAGGTTAGTTCACCCCTCCACTTT. Residues: CASQTEVSSPLHF.

The CDR3 sequence: CAWRGRGSNQPQHF. CDR3 nucleotides: TGTGCCTGGAGAGGGCGGGGAAGCAATCAGCCCCAGCATTTT. This chain uses TRBV30 with TRBJ1-5; D uncertain. Trimming shortened V by 3 bases and J by 1 base, and 10 bases separated the two germline ends. Germline CDR1 is GTSNPN and CDR2 is SVGIG (reference sequence). The CDR3 is 14 residues long.

This chain uses TRBV4-1 with TRBJ2-7, with 11 bases that match TRBD2. Germline CDR1 reads MGHRA; CDR2 reads YSYEKL. The CDR3 runs 16 residues. Germline trimming cut 2 bases from V and 0 bases from J; bases unmatched to any gene: 3. In nucleotides, the CDR3 is TGCGCCAGCAGCCAATTGGGACTAGCGGCCTCCTACGAGCAGTACTTC. It encodes CASSQLGLAASYEQYF.

There are a few counts of this clone. J is TRBJ2-1 and V is TRBV28; tentative D call: TRBD2 (6 bases). This CDR3 has 14 residues. Germline V gives CDR1 MDHEN, CDR2 SYDVKM. V was shortened by 6 bases and J by 10 bases, with 19 bases between the two germline ends. The CDR3 protein is CASSFRGGPKEQFF. CDR3 sequence (DNA): TGTGCCAGCAGCTTCCGAGGAGGGCCGAAGGAGCAGTTCTTC.

The V and J genes are TRBV27 and TRBJ2-2; 8 bases line up with TRBD1. CDR3 length equals 16 residues. The junction had 4 bases not matched to a gene; V was cut back by 4 bases and J by 0 bases. Germline-derived CDR1 and CDR2 are MNHEY and SMNVEV (reference sequence). The CDR3 sequence: CASSSPTGANTGELFF. The DNA of the CDR3 is TGTGCCAGCAGTTCCCCGACAGGGGCGAACACCGGGGAGCTGTTTTTT.

This chain connects TRBV11-2 to TRBJ2-7; TRBD1 matches 7 bases. Germline CDR1 is SGHAT and CDR2 is FQNNGV. CDR3 length: 14 amino acids. With 6 bases clipped from V and 2 bases from J, the junction kept 7 bases outside the gene matches. CDR3 nucleotide sequence: TGTGCCAGCAGTTCGGACAGGCTAACCTACGAGCAGTACTTC. Its translation: CASSSDRLTYEQYF.

The chain couples TRBV7-2 to TRBJ2-7, with D uncertain. This CDR3 has 14 residues. Germline V gives CDR1 SGHTA, CDR2 FQGNSA. V was clipped by 1 base and J by 0 bases, with 7 bases between them. The CDR3: CASSLDWNSYEQYF. CDR3 bases: TGTGCCAGCAGCTTAGACTGGAACTCCTACGAGCAGTACTTC.

This clone has just one count. This chain uses TRBV6-5 with TRBJ2-1; D possibly corresponds to TRBD2 (5 bases). The CDR3 is 14 residues long. Trimming stripped 7 bases from V and 2 bases from J, with 12 bases between. Germline CDR1 is MNHEY and CDR2 is SVGAGI. CDR3: CASKPPGTYNEQFF. The CDR3, as DNA: TGTGCCAGCAAACCCCCGGGAACCTACAATGAGCAGTTCTTC.

The chain links TRBV7-9 to TRBJ2-1; D is ambiguous. The CDR3 is 12 residues long. Trimming left V 0 bases short and J 7 bases short, with 4 bases between. Germline V lookup: CDR1 SEHNR, CDR2 FQNEAQ (reference sequence). In DNA form, the CDR3 reads TGTGCCAGCAGCTTAGCTCTTAATGAGCAGTTCTTC. Protein sequence: CASSLALNEQFF. Based on the CDR3 plus reference TRBV7-9 and TRBJ2-1, the full variable domain is DTGVSQNPRHKITKRGQNVTFRCDPISEHNRLYWYRQTLGQGPEFLTYFQNEAQLEKSRLLSDRFSAERPKGSFSTLEIQRTEQGDSAMYLCASSLALNEQFFGPGTRLTVL.

The chain links TRBV5-6 to TRBJ2-1, with D perhaps matching TRBD2 (6 bases). The CDR3 is 18 residues long. Germline CDR1 reads SGHDT; CDR2 reads YYEEEE. The V and J ends lost 4 bases and 6 bases respectively, with 26 bases between them. CDR3 protein: CASSRPPNIGSWGNEQFF. The CDR3 DNA is TGTGCCAGCAGCCGGCCCCCCAACATCGGGAGCTGGGGCAATGAGCAGTTCTTC.

The gene calls are TRBV15 and TRBJ2-1; TRBD2 matches 12 bases. This CDR3 comprises 16 residues. In germline, CDR1 is LNHNV, CDR2 YYDKDF (reference sequence). J was trimmed by 0 bases and V by 3 bases; bases with no gene match: 0. The CDR3 region has the DNA TGTGCCACCAGCAGGACTAGCGGGAGCTCCTACAATGAGCAGTTCTTC. This translates into CATSRTSGSSYNEQFF.

The gene calls are TRBV30 and TRBJ2-2; perhaps TRBD2 as D (5 bases). Germline V CDR1 and CDR2: GTSNPN, SVGIG (reference sequence). Trimming cost V 4 bases and J 0 bases, with 9 bases left between them. The CDR3 runs 14 residues. DNA for the CDR3: TGTGCCTGGACCGGGGTATCGAACACCGGGGAGCTGTTTTTT. Translated, it gives CAWTGVSNTGELFF.

Concerning this clone itself: It is unclear where the CDR3 begins or ends on the DNA, so no DNA is shown, and the CDR3 is as TCRdb lists it. The same CDR3 can be traced to other DNA sequences in this sample. The gene calls are TRBV27 and TRBJ1-5. The CDR3 has 14 residues if both end residues are counted. The V gene's germline CDR1 is MNHEY and CDR2 SMNVEV (reference sequence). The CDR3 is CASSFGIGNQPQHF.

CDR3 in DNA: TGCGCCAGCAGCCAGGTACAGGGGTCTCTCTACGAGCAGTACTTC. Protein: CASSQVQGSLYEQYF. The gene calls are TRBV4-1 and TRBJ2-7, with 7 bases aligning to TRBD1. The trim removed 3 bases at V and 3 bases at J, leaving 8 bases unmatched. Germline loops: CDR1 MGHRA, CDR2 YSYEKL. The CDR3 has 15 residues.